This T cell receptor beta chain originates from a study of control samples from healthy donors and cancer patients. The V end lost 0 bases, the J end lost 14 bases, and 9 bases lay between the germline ends. Germline CDR1 is LGHNA and CDR2 is YNFKEQ. This CDR3 spans 11 amino acids. The assay was immunoSEQ multiplex PCR, and TCRdb's table has in-frame clones only and misses some. The table includes 100,000 or so clones, approximately 84% detected once. The sample comprised blood. This TCR came from a woman in her fifties or sixties in good health. The V gene is TRBV4-2, the J gene TRBJ2-3; D is undetermined. This chain's CDR3 is CASSQDVQAYF. CDR3 DNA: TGTGCCAGCAGCCAAGATGTACAAGCGTATTTT.